This TCR beta chain was recorded in a study of neoadjuvant anti-PD-1 for oral cavity cancer. Study results and caveats: Pretreatment Treg/Th17 ratio correlated inversely with post-treatment tumor clonality.

Worth noting for this clone: Its target is unknown.

Regarding time point: after neoadjuvant nivolumab, at surgical resection. Stage II-IVA oral cavity squamous cell carcinoma was new and untreated by systemic or radiation therapy. Profiled with immunoSEQ multiplex PCR; TCRdb holds only in-frame clones, not every one. The sample lists about 68,000 clones; approximately 81% were seen once. The input for sequencing was PBMCs, taken after nivolumab (anti-PD-1) treatment. The clonotype originates from a person between 35 and 79 years old with oral cavity squamous cell carcinoma.

In DNA, the CDR3 is TGTGCCAGCTCCCAAGCGGGAAGGTGGGGAGATACGCAGTATTTT. Translated: CASSQAGRWGDTQYF. This sequence joins TRBV27 and TRBJ2-3; TRBD2 aligns across 7 bases. This CDR3 region has 15 residues. The germline V gene encodes CDR1 MNHEY and CDR2 SMNVEV (reference sequence). The ends lost 8 bases at V and 5 bases at J; junction bases unmatched: 13.